The 23 T cell receptor beta chains below all came from one sample that was sequenced in a study of blood T cells in healthy people across ages. Primed by a sample-barcoded 5' primer and a J-beta primer mix, a second PCR proceeded for 7 to 11 cycles. Using its own MiXCR run on the 5' RACE reads, TCRdb lists one record per CDR3 protein. Of about 640,000 distinct CDR3 sequences listed, 58% are singletons. Sequenced material: blood. The receptor set was obtained from a man aged 55-75 years in good health.

The chain employs TRBV2 and TRBJ2-6, with a possible D match to TRBD1 (5 bases). This CDR3 is built from 16 residues. Germline CDR1 reads SNHLY; CDR2 reads FYNNEI. V gave up 7 bases and J gave up 1 base, with 14 bases separating them. CDR3 sequence reads: CASTPGHESGANVLTF. The CDR3 bases are TGTGCCAGCACCCCAGGGCATGAATCTGGGGCCAACGTCCTGACTTTC.

This chain connects TRBV3-1 to TRBJ2-1; no reliable D call. The germline V and J ends were trimmed by 1 base and 8 bases, with 3 bases remaining between them. Germline V gene lookup returns CDR1 LGHDT and CDR2 YNNKEL (reference sequence). CDR3 length: 11 residues. The CDR3 region has the DNA TGTGCCAGCAGCCAAGCCTATGAGCAGTTCTTC. This translates into CASSQAYEQFF.

The chain links TRBV7-2 to TRBJ2-5; 9 nucleotides line up with TRBD2. The CDR3 extends over 14 amino acids. CDR1 SGHTA and CDR2 FQGNSA come from the germline V gene. The ends lost 4 bases at V and 11 bases at J; junction bases unmatched: 11. The CDR3 region is CASSSASGAAEQYF. CDR3 coding DNA: TGTGCCAGCAGCTCGGCTAGCGGGGCCGCTGAGCAGTACTTC.

The chain joins TRBV10-3 to TRBJ2-5; possibly TRBD2 for D (5 bases). Germline V lookup: CDR1 ENHRY, CDR2 SYGVKD. This CDR3 has 12 residues. Trimming stripped 6 bases from V and 3 bases from J, with 8 bases between. DNA of the CDR3: TGTGCCATCAGCGCCGGGGAAGAGACCCAGTACTTC. Translated: CAISAGEETQYF.

This clonotype was detected only once. The chain is built from TRBV2 and TRBJ1-4, with D possibly matching TRBD1 (6 bases). Trimming removed 6 bases at V and 13 bases at J, with 18 bases between. This CDR3 contains 13 residues. CDR1 and CDR2 (germline): SNHLY, FYNNEI. The CDR3 reads CASSASIVGGLFF. CDR3 bases: TGTGCCAGCAGCGCCTCGATCGTAGGGGGACTGTTTTTT.

This clonotype was found a few times. The chain recombines TRBV29-1 with TRBJ2-1; D not certain. Germline V gene data show CDR1 as SQVTM and CDR2 as ANQGSEA. Trimming removed 4 bases at V and 8 bases at J, with 12 bases between. The CDR3 loop spans 12 amino acids. The CDR3 DNA follows: TGCAGCGTTGGCGCGGAGTCAGATGAGCAGTTCTTC. Protein: CSVGAESDEQFF.

The gene calls are TRBV6-5 and TRBJ1-6; D might be TRBD1 (6 bases). Germline V lookup: CDR1 MNHEY, CDR2 SVGAGI. CDR3 length equals 13 residues. Trimming took 10 bases from V and 3 from J, leaving 10 bases between them. CDR3 in DNA: TGTGCCACCCGGACAGACTATAATTCACCCCTCCACTTT. Translation: CATRTDYNSPLHF.

The chain joins TRBV9 to TRBJ2-5; D remains ambiguous. V was pared by 0 bases and J by 0 bases, with 12 bases between. This CDR3 has 16 amino acids. Germline V lookup: CDR1 SGDLS, CDR2 YYNGEE. The CDR3 DNA follows: TGTGCCAGCAGCGTAGGGGCAGCCGATTACCAAGAGACCCAGTACTTC. Translated, it gives CASSVGAADYQETQYF.

This clonotype was observed a single time. J is TRBJ2-3 and V is TRBV6-1; the match to TRBD2 covers 8 bases. The CDR3 has 14 residues. The V gene end was trimmed by 11 bases and the J gene end by 4 bases; junction bases not matched to a gene: 11. CDR1 MNHNS and CDR2 SASEGT come from the germline V gene. This CDR3 reads CAGTVGLEADTQYF. Written as DNA, the CDR3 is TGTGCCGGCACTGTGGGACTAGAGGCAGATACGCAGTATTTT.

J is TRBJ2-7 and V is TRBV7-8; D may be TRBD1 or TRBD2 (5 bases each). The CDR3 has 13 residues. V lost 4 bases, J lost 1 base, and 8 bases lay in between. Germline V lookup: CDR1 SGHVS, CDR2 FQNEAQ. The CDR3 region is CASSWDPSYEQYF. CDR3 bases: TGTGCCAGCAGCTGGGACCCTTCCTACGAGCAGTACTTC.

The V and J genes are TRBV20-1 and TRBJ1-4; D gene unclear. Trimming left V 3 bases short and J 2 bases short, with 16 bases between. Germline V CDR1 and CDR2: DFQATT, SNEGSKA (reference sequence). This CDR3 comprises 16 residues. The CDR3 is CSARSTRSPTNEKLFF. DNA for the CDR3: TGCAGTGCTAGGAGTACGCGCTCGCCCACTAATGAAAAACTGTTTTTT.

The V and J genes are TRBV5-1 and TRBJ2-1; D may be TRBD1 or TRBD2 (5 bases each). The germline V and J ends were trimmed by 4 bases and 7 bases, with 18 bases remaining between them. Looked up from germline, CDR1 is SGHRS and CDR2 is YFSETQ. The CDR3 runs 15 residues. CDR3 coding DNA: TGCGCCAGCAGCCCAGCGGCCACAGGCTTGAATGAGCAGTTCTTC. As protein: CASSPAATGLNEQFF.

This clonotype was recorded many times. This chain uses TRBV25-1 with TRBJ2-5; perhaps TRBD1 as D (5 bases). Germline CDR1 is MGHDK and CDR2 is SYGVNS. This CDR3 region has 10 residues. V shed 7 bases and J shed 5 bases, with 5 bases lying between them. The CDR3 DNA follows: TGTGCCAGCAAGGGGGAGACCCAGTACTTC. Translation: CASKGETQYF.

The chain couples TRBV18 to TRBJ2-5, with D perhaps assigned TRBD1 or TRBD2 (5 bases each). The J call could be wrong; TRBJ2-7 is a better fit for the DNA end. CDR3 size: 14 residues. Germline V gene lookup returns CDR1 KGHSH and CDR2 LQKENI. The chain's CDR3 is CASSPPQGRHEQYF. The CDR3 nucleotides read TGTGCCAGCTCACCACCCCAGGGACGACACGAGCAGTACTTC.

This clonotype was counted a few times. The chain has TRBV5-1 and TRBJ2-5, with 9 bases that match TRBD2. Germline V CDR1 and CDR2: SGHRS, YFSETQ. This CDR3 is built from 16 residues. J lost 4 bases, V lost 4 bases, and 11 bases had no gene match. The CDR3 sequence is CASSIFGGGAGETQYF. CDR3 nucleotide sequence: TGCGCCAGCAGCATCTTTGGCGGGGGGGCCGGAGAGACCCAGTACTTC.

The gene calls are TRBV29-1 and TRBJ2-1; 9 positions match TRBD2. V dropped 7 bases and J dropped 3; count of bases not matched to a gene: 4. The CDR3 spans 13 residues. Germline values: CDR1 SQVTM, CDR2 ANQGSEA. CDR3 in amino acids: CSAGSGSYNEQFF. For the CDR3, the DNA is TGCAGCGCTGGTAGCGGGAGCTACAATGAGCAGTTCTTC.

At least ten counts were recorded for this clonotype. The chain uses TRBV6-1 and TRBJ2-7; no firm D call. CDR1 is MNHNS, CDR2 SASEGT, per germline. The CDR3 is 11 residues long. V was clipped by 9 bases and J by 2 bases, with 8 bases between them. The CDR3 DNA reads as TGTGCCAGTACCCAGGCCTACGAGCAGTACTTC. Translated, it gives CASTQAYEQYF.

This chain links TRBV5-1 with TRBJ2-1; 10 nucleotides match TRBD1. The germline CDR1 and CDR2 sequences are SGHRS and YFSETQ. The ends lost 2 bases at V and 7 bases at J; junction bases unmatched: 9. The CDR3 contains 16 residues. CDR3 coding DNA: TGCGCCAGCAGCTTCCTAGGACAGGGGGTCGATAATGAGCAGTTCTTC. Residues: CASSFLGQGVDNEQFF.

This clonotype appeared once. The J gene is TRBJ1-4, the V gene TRBV28; TRBD1 aligns across 7 bases. From germline, CDR1 is MDHEN and CDR2 SYDVKM. The CDR3 length is 12 residues. V lost 10 bases and J lost 7; bases outside the gene matches: 6. The DNA for the CDR3 is TGTGCCACCCGACAGGGTGTTGAAAAACTGTTTTTT. Translation gives CATRQGVEKLFF.

This clonotype was recorded a few times. The chain combines TRBV7-2 with TRBJ2-5; a possible D gene is TRBD1 (5 bases). Germline V gene lookup returns CDR1 SGHTA and CDR2 FQGNSA. V was trimmed by 5 bases and J by 2 bases, leaving 15 bases between them. The CDR3 has 15 residues. In DNA, the CDR3 is TGTGCCAGCAGCACCGTAACAGGAGAGCAAGAGACCCAGTACTTC. It yields the protein CASSTVTGEQETQYF.

The count of this clonotype is one. The rearrangement uses TRBV5-1 and TRBJ1-2; 8 positions match TRBD1. Unmatched junction bases numbered 12, after V lost 2 bases and J lost 6 bases. The CDR3 extends over 16 amino acids. In germline, CDR1 is SGHRS, CDR2 YFSETQ. This CDR3 reads CASSFKTTGGTDGYTF. The CDR3 DNA sequence: TGCGCCAGCAGCTTCAAGACCACAGGGGGGACAGATGGCTACACCTTC.

For this clonotype: The junction departs from the called germline gene at one end, perhaps through a read error. This chain joins TRBV7-2 and TRBJ2-5; D may be TRBD2 (6 bases). The CDR3 runs 12 residues. CDR1 SGHTA and CDR2 FQGNSA come from the germline V gene. In nucleotides, the CDR3 is TGTGCCAGCAGCTCCCAATGGACTACCCCGTACTTC. This encodes CASSSQWTTPYF.

This clonotype appeared a few times. The chain couples TRBV4-1 to TRBJ2-5, with D possibly matching TRBD2 (6 bases). The CDR3 has 16 residues. Germline V gene sequence: CDR1 MGHRA, CDR2 YSYEKL. Trimming shortened V by 1 base and J by 5 bases, and 17 bases separated the two germline ends. This CDR3 is CASSQVGGAFQETQYF. The CDR3, as DNA: TGCGCCAGCAGCCAAGTCGGCGGGGCTTTCCAGGAGACCCAGTACTTC.